The rows below give T cell receptor beta chains drawn from one sample of a study of beta chain features in type 1 diabetes. Produced via immunoSEQ multiplex PCR; TCRdb's table is partial and in-frame only. Here the sample spans about 400,000 clones, 10% to 15% being singletons. Specimen: naive CD4+ T cells from blood. These receptors came from a woman under 30 with type 1 diabetes. Both conserved end residues are part of each CDR3. The size field is filled for only some rows; it gives once, few, many or a size class.

v_call clone_size cdr3_aa
TRBV29-1 few CSVDAGTEQYF
TRBV28 . CASSPRVGYYGYTF
TRBV9 . CASSAQGYTQYF
TRBV4-3 . CASSQEAVTEAFF
TRBV4-3 . CASSQAPGTASYEQYF
TRBV19 few CASSIGRVGGYTF
TRBV9 . CASSVKERLYTDTQYF
TRBV30 few CAWETGGPFQQFF
TRBV30 . CAWSVAGGGDTQYF
TRBV30 . CAWGGSWTDYEQYF
TRBV6-4 few CASSATGAGELFF
TRBV28 . CASSFPVVPVRNEQFF
TRBV15 . CATSRFLGEETQYF
TRBV6-5 . CASSYSRLAGVSEQYF
TRBV29-1 . CSVEDVVQNYGYTF
TRBV30 . CAWSVRAIGELFF
TRBV30 . CAWSSLTGTYGYTF
TRBV9 few CASSPRLGDNEQFF
TRBV28 few CASSLLVNQPQHF
TRBV25-1 few CASSYSTANYGYTF
TRBV5-1 . CASSPSGETQYF
TRBV5-1 few CASSSGIQGNYGYTF
TRBV19 . CASNDRAGNEQYF
TRBV5-1 few CASSFLAGGKDEQYF
TRBV28 few CASSFLAENTGELFF
TRBV6-5 few CASSYIRVRGEQFF
TRBV19 . CASSMRPGGQETQYF
TRBV4-3 few CASSQGLGVNNEQFF
TRBV7-9 . CASSLAYYNEQFF
TRBV10-3 . CAISSSSGRAAVNEQFF
TRBV21-1 few CASSARDSYEQYF
TRBV30 few CAWPGQGSAGELFF
TRBV2 few CASSERQGAGGSPLHF
TRBV9 few CASSVVSQGSHNEQFF
TRBV19 few CASSPLGQSNQPQHF
TRBV18 . CASSPPGNQPQHF
TRBV5-6 . CASSLLRYEQYF
TRBV27 few CASSRGATWNTEAFF
TRBV5-4 . CASSFWRRGTGELFF
TRBV29-1 . CSVEAQEDYGYTF
TRBV5-1 few CASSFGTGFDQPQHF
TRBV30 few CAWSRPSGIEQYF
TRBV18 . CASSEYEGDTEAFF
TRBV2 . CASRQGIYEQYF